This T cell receptor beta chain originates from a study of OX40 agonist ivuxolimab in advanced cancers. As for the study in general: A mean age of around 60 years, range roughly 20 to 80, was recorded, and 70% to 85% were male. Findings and caveats of the study: With doses of 0.1 to 3.0 mg/kg, CD4+ and CD8+ blood T cells had undergone clonal expansion by week 6. Compared with others, partial responders at 0.1-3.0 mg/kg displayed clonal expansion among the lowest.

The CDR3 loop spans 14 amino acids. The V and J ends lost 2 bases and 7 bases respectively, with 14 bases between them. Germline V gives CDR1 MDHEN, CDR2 SYDVKM. Produced via immunoSEQ multiplex PCR; TCRdb's table is partial and in-frame only. The sample holds tens of thousands of clones, approximately 89% seen once. Worth noting for this clone: The antigen is undetermined.

The rearrangement joins TRBV28 to TRBJ1-1; no reliable D call. The material was CD4+ or CD8+ T cells sorted from blood, obtained in a trial of the OX40 agonist ivuxolimab. This sequence was found in an adult with an advanced solid tumor such as melanoma, head and neck, liver or kidney cancer. DNA of the CDR3: TGTGCCAGCAGTTTACCGAGTACATCACTTGAAGCTTTCTTT. Translation: CASSLPSTSLEAFF. Complete variable domain (other parts from reference TRBV28 and TRBJ1-1): DVKVTQSSRYLVKRTGEKVFLECVQDMDHENMFWYRQDPGLGLRLIYFSYDVKMKEKGDIPEGYSVSREKKERFSLILESASTNQTSMYLCASSLPSTSLEAFFGQGTRLTVV.